Listed below are T cell receptor beta chains from one sample, sequenced in a study of blood T cell repertoires in COVID-19. Repertoires were generated with immunoSEQ multiplex PCR, while TCRdb's copy carries only in-frame clones and drops some. The table records approximately 110,000 clones, more than 70% of them present only once. The sequenced sample consisted of peripheral blood. Every receptor here comes from a woman aged 70 to 79 who had recovered from COVID-19. Each CDR3 is given with its conserved first and last residue. Each record gives: CDR3 length, V gene, J gene, clone size, D gene, CDR3 DNA, CDR3 protein. The D gene is left open where the match is weak. Rows give clone size only sometimes, using once, few, many, or a class for an expanded clone.

length: 14
V: TRBV19
J: TRBJ1-2
size: -
D: TRBD1
DNA: TGTGCCAGTAGTCGACAGGGGGCAGACTATGGCTACACCTTC
CDR3: CASSRQGADYGYTF

length: 14
V: TRBV18
J: TRBJ2-5
size: once
D: TRBD1
DNA: TGTGCCAGCTCACCAGACAGGGCCCAAGAGACCCAGTACTTC
CDR3: CASSPDRAQETQYF

length: 18
V: TRBV21-1
J: TRBJ1-3
size: -
D: -
DNA: TGTGCCAGCAGCAAAGTATCTAGGGGGACAAAGTCTGGAAACACCATATATTTT
CDR3: CASSKVSRGTKSGNTIYF

length: 15
V: TRBV6-2/TRBV6-3
J: TRBJ2-7
size: -
D: TRBD2
DNA: TGTGCCAGCAGCTCCTCTAGCGGGGGGGCCTACGAGCAGTACTTC
CDR3: CASSSSSGGAYEQYF

length: 16
V: TRBV18
J: TRBJ2-5
size: -
D: TRBD2
DNA: TGTGCCAGCTCACCGTCCCGGGGCGGGGGAGGAGAGACCCAGTACTTC
CDR3: CASSPSRGGGGETQYF

length: 13
V: TRBV7-3
J: TRBJ2-5
size: -
D: -
DNA: TGTGCCAGCAGCTTTTCCGGGGGAGAGACCCAGTACTTC
CDR3: CASSFSGGETQYF

length: 16
V: TRBV18
J: TRBJ2-3
size: -
D: TRBD2
DNA: TGTGCCAGCTCACCCCCTGCTAGCGGGGGGGCCTATCCTTCGAATTTT
CDR3: CASSPPASGGAYPSNF

length: 13
V: TRBV6-5
J: TRBJ1-5
size: -
D: -
DNA: TGTGCCAGCAGTTACTCGCCGGTTCAGCCCCAGCATTTT
CDR3: CASSYSPVQPQHF

length: 16
V: TRBV9
J: TRBJ2-7
size: -
D: TRBD2
DNA: TGTGCCAGCAGCACCGGGGGCGGGAGGGCGTCCTACGAGCAGTACTTC
CDR3: CASSTGGGRASYEQYF

length: 17
V: TRBV28
J: TRBJ1-2
size: -
D: -
DNA: TGTGCCAGCAGGGAGGGGGGTGCGGGGGCGCGTTATGCTGGCTACACCTTC
CDR3: CASREGGAGARYAGYTF

length: 12
V: TRBV11-1
J: TRBJ2-1
size: -
D: TRBD1
DNA: TGTGCCAGCAGCCCGACAGGGTCTGAGCAGTTCTTC
CDR3: CASSPTGSEQFF

length: 18
V: TRBV4-3
J: TRBJ1-2
size: once
D: TRBD1
DNA: TGCGCCAGCAGCCAGATACCAACCGGGACAGGGGGAGACTATGGCTACACCTTC
CDR3: CASSQIPTGTGGDYGYTF

length: 16
V: TRBV19
J: TRBJ1-5
size: -
D: TRBD1
DNA: TGTGCCAGTAGTATCCCCCGGGACAGGGGCGGGCAGCCCCAGCATTTT
CDR3: CASSIPRDRGGQPQHF

length: 15
V: TRBV13
J: TRBJ2-1
size: -
D: TRBD1
DNA: TGTGCCAGCCGACAGGGGGCTTGGAGTCGCAATGAGCAGTTCTTC
CDR3: CASRQGAWSRNEQFF

length: 14
V: TRBV6-5
J: TRBJ2-1
size: -
D: TRBD2
DNA: TGTGCCAGCAACCCGGGACTAGATTACAATGAGCAGTTCTTC
CDR3: CASNPGLDYNEQFF

length: 13
V: TRBV4-2
J: TRBJ1-1
size: -
D: -
DNA: TGTGCCAGCAGCCGTGGAGAGGGCCCCGAAGCTTTCTTT
CDR3: CASSRGEGPEAFF

length: 13
V: TRBV5-1
J: TRBJ2-7
size: -
D: TRBD1
DNA: TGCGCCAGCAGCCCGGGACAGGGTGGTGGGCAGTACTTC
CDR3: CASSPGQGGGQYF